The 3 T cell receptor beta chains given below trace back to one sample, sequenced in a study of OX40 agonist ivuxolimab in advanced cancers. TCRdb keeps only in-frame clones here, not all; method: immunoSEQ multiplex PCR. The data show some 77,000 clones, 75% to 90% seen once. The source material was CD4+ or CD8+ T cells sorted from blood, sampled in a trial of the OX40 agonist ivuxolimab. The receptors come from an adult with an advanced solid tumor such as melanoma, head and neck, liver or kidney cancer.

This clone was observed a single time. CDR3 sequence reads: CASSLGGTSGNTIYF. CDR3 nucleotide sequence: TGTGCCAGCAGTCTCGGGGGGACCTCTGGAAACACCATATATTTT. The chain recombines TRBV7-9 with TRBJ1-3; a possible D gene is TRBD1 (5 bases). This CDR3 spans 15 amino acids. Germline CDR1 reads SEHNR; CDR2 reads FQNEAQ (reference sequence). Trimming took 6 bases from V and 0 from J, leaving 12 bases between them.

The CDR3 sequence is CASSIRHSFTDTQYF. Written as DNA, the CDR3 is TGTGCCAGTAGTATCCGACACTCTTTCACAGATACGCAGTATTTT. The chain carries TRBV19 and TRBJ2-3; D not certain. CDR3 length: 15 residues. V was cut by 3 bases and J by 2 bases, with 12 bases left in between. The germline CDR1 and CDR2 sequences are LNHDA and SQIVND (reference sequence).

The chain combines TRBV29-1 with TRBJ1-4; D unresolved. V lost 4 bases and J 4 bases, leaving 1 base between the germline ends. Germline CDR1 and CDR2: SQVTM and ANQGSEA. The CDR3 consists of 10 residues. CDR3 coding DNA: TGCAGCGTTGGTAATGAAAAACTGTTTTTT. Residues: CSVGNEKLFF.